This is a list of T cell receptor beta chains from one sample in a study of blood T cells in healthy people across ages. A single record per CDR3 protein comes from TCRdb applying MiXCR to the 5' RACE reads. The data hold around 700,000 distinct CDR3 sequences, with about 25% observed a single time. The sample was also reused in another study, on T cells of mothers and their children.

Sequenced material: blood. These receptors originate from a boy younger than 18 in good health. The CDR3 runs from the conserved cysteine through the conserved F or W. A D gene is named only where the DNA matches it firmly. Part of the rows lack a size; the others show once, few, many or a class for expanded clones.

DNA,CDR3,J,size,V,D
TGTGCCAGCAGCTCGCAACAGGGAGGGGGCCAAGGGACCCAGTACTTC,CASSSQQGGGQGTQYF,TRBJ2-5,NA,TRBV7-2,NA
TGTGCCAGCAGCGGGGGACGGATGAACACTGAAGCTTTCTTT,CASSGGRMNTEAFF,TRBJ1-1,NA,TRBV7-8,NA
TGTGCCAGCAGCAGACAGGAAATCTACAATGAGCAGTTCTTC,CASSRQEIYNEQFF,TRBJ2-1,NA,TRBV7-2,NA
TGCGCCAGCAGCTTATGGTCTATAGACACTGAAGCTTTCTTT,CASSLWSIDTEAFF,TRBJ1-1,NA,TRBV5-1,NA
TGTGCCAGCAGCACCCGGACAGGGCAGGTTGGAGAAGAAAAACTGTTTTTT,CASSTRTGQVGEEKLFF,TRBJ1-4,few,TRBV7-9,TRBD1
TGCGCCAGCAGCCAAGATATGACCCGGGCGGAGCAGTACTTC,CASSQDMTRAEQYF,TRBJ2-7,once,TRBV4-3,NA
TGTGCCAGTAGTTGGGACAGATCTAATGAAAAACTGTTTTTT,CASSWDRSNEKLFF,TRBJ1-4,few,TRBV19,TRBD1
TGCAGTGCTAGAATCCCGGGCTCCTACGAGCAGTACTTC,CSARIPGSYEQYF,TRBJ2-7,NA,TRBV20-1,NA
TGTGCCAGCAGTCCAGACGGAGGAATAGGTGAAGCTTTCTTT,CASSPDGGIGEAFF,TRBJ1-1,few,TRBV6-4,NA
TGTGCCAGCAGCAAAGCCGACGAAAACGGGACTGAAGCTTTCTTT,CASSKADENGTEAFF,TRBJ1-1,NA,TRBV21-1,NA
TGCAGTGCTAGAGAGGTCAATTCACCCCTCCACTTT,CSAREVNSPLHF,TRBJ1-6,NA,TRBV20-1,NA